This T cell receptor (beta chain) was documented in a study of cytomegalovirus exposure and HLA in healthy donors. The donors were healthy bone marrow donors. The PCR ran on 60 Vbeta and 13 Jbeta primers. Libraries were prepared by immunoSEQ multiplex PCR; TCRdb keeps only in-frame clonotypes and omits some of them. In the table there are some 200,000 clones, around 74% of which are singletons. V shed 7 bases and J 0 bases; nucleotides not matched to a gene: 7. CDR1 and CDR2 from the germline V gene are SNHLY and FYNNEI. This CDR3 region has 15 residues. The sequenced material came from PBMCs. This TCR derives from a female donor in good health and CMV-seronegative. This sequence joins TRBV2 and TRBJ2-7; 9 bases fit TRBD2. The CDR3 is CASTIGLAYSYEQYF. The CDR3 coding sequence is TGTGCCAGCACCATTGGACTAGCGTACTCCTACGAGCAGTACTTC.